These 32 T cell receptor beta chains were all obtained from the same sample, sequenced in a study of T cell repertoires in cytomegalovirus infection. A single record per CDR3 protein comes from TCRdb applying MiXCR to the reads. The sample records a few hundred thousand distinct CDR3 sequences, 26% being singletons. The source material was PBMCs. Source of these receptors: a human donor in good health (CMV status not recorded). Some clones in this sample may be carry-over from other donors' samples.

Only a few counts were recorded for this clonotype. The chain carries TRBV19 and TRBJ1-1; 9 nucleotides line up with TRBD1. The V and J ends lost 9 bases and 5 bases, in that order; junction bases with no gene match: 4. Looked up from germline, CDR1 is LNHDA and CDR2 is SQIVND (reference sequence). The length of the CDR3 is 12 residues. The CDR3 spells CASTGGPTEAFF. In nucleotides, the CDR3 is TGTGCCAGCACAGGGGGCCCTACTGAAGCTTTCTTT.

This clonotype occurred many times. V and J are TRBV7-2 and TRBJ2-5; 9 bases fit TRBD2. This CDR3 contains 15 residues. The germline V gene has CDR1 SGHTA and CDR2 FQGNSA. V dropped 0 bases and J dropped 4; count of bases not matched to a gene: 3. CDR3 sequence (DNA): TGTGCCAGCAGCTTAGCGGCGGGAGGGGCAGAGACCCAGTACTTC. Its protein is CASSLAAGGAETQYF.

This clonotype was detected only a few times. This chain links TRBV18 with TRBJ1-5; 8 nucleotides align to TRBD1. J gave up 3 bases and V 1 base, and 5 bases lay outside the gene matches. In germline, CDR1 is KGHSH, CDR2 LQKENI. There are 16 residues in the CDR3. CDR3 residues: CASSPRARGLNQPQHF. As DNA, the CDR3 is TGTGCCAGCTCACCACGAGCCAGGGGGCTCAATCAGCCCCAGCATTTT.

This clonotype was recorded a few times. For the CDR3, the DNA is TGTGCCACCAGTGATTCGGGCCTCCGGGTTCAGCCCCAGCATTTT. Its protein is CATSDSGLRVQPQHF. The chain combines TRBV24-1 with TRBJ1-5; D not resolved. Germline V gene data show CDR1 as KGHDR and CDR2 as SFDVKD. The CDR3 extends over 15 amino acids. The V gene lost 2 bases and the J gene lost 6 bases, with 13 bases spanning the gap.

The CDR3 spells CASSTGTRQNEQFF. CDR3 DNA sequence: TGTGCCAGTAGCACCGGGACTAGACAGAATGAGCAGTTCTTC. The gene calls are TRBV19 and TRBJ2-1, with TRBD2 matching over 8 bases. V trimming: 6 bases; J trimming: 7 bases; junction bases outside the gene matches: 8. The length of the CDR3 is 14 residues. The V gene's germline CDR1 is LNHDA and CDR2 SQIVND (reference sequence).

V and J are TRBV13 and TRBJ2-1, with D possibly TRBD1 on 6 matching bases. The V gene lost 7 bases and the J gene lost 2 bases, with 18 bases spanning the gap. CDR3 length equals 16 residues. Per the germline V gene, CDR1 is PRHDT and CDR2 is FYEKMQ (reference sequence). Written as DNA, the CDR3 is TGTGCCAGCACAATAGAAGGGGGTGGGACCTACAATGAGCAGTTCTTC. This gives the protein CASTIEGGGTYNEQFF.

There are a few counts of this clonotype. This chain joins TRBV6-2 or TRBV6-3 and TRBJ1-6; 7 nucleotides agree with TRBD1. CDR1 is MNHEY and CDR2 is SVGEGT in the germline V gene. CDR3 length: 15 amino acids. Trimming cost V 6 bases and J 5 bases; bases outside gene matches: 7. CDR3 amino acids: CASRYPGQNNSPLHF. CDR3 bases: TGTGCCAGCAGGTATCCGGGACAGAATAATTCACCCCTCCACTTT.

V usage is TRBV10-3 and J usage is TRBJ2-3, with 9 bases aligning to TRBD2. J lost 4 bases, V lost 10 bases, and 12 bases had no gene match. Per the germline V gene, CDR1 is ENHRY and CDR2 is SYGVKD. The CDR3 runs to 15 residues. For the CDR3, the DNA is TGTGCCACAAGAGCGGGAGCGGGGGGAGCAGATACGCAGTATTTT. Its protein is CATRAGAGGADTQYF.

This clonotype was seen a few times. The CDR3 nucleotides are TGTGCCAGCAGCAAAACGGGTCACCACGCCGAGACCCAGTACTTC. Protein: CASSKTGHHAETQYF. The chain employs TRBV7-2 and TRBJ2-5; D gene unclear. This CDR3 has 15 amino acids. V lost 5 bases, J lost 5 bases, and 18 bases lay in between. The V gene's germline CDR1 is SGHTA and CDR2 FQGNSA.

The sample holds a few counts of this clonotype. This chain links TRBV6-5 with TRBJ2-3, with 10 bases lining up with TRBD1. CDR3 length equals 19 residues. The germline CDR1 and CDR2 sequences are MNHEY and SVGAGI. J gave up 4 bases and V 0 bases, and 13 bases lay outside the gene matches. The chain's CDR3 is CASSYSDFLGTGVADTQYF. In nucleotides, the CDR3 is TGTGCCAGCAGTTACTCGGACTTTCTAGGGACAGGGGTCGCAGATACGCAGTATTTT.

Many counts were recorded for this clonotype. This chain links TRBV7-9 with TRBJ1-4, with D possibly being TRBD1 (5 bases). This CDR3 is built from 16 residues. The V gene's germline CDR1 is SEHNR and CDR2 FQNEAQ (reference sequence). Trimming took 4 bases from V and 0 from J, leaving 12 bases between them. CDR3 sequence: CASSSGTLATNEKLFF. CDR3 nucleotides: TGTGCCAGCAGCTCCGGGACGTTAGCAACTAATGAAAAACTGTTTTTT.

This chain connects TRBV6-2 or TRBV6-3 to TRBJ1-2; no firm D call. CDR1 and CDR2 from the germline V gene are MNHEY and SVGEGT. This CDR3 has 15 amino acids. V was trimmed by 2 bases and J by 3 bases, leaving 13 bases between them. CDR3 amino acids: CASSYEEGGDYGYTF. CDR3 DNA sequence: TGTGCCAGCAGTTACGAGGAGGGAGGAGACTATGGCTACACCTTC.

CDR3 bases: TGTGCCAGCAGTTTTCTCCAGGGTCTAGCCGAAGCTTTCTTT. Its translation is CASSFLQGLAEAFF. The rearrangement joins TRBV28 to TRBJ1-1; possible D gene TRBD1, 5 bases. This CDR3 is 14 amino acids long. The V gene's germline CDR1 is MDHEN and CDR2 SYDVKM. The V end was cut by 3 bases, the J end by 8 bases, with 16 bases between. Full variable domain (remainder filled in from reference TRBV28 and TRBJ1-1): DVKVTQSSRYLVKRTGEKVFLECVQDMDHENMFWYRQDPGLGLRLIYFSYDVKMKEKGDIPEGYSVSREKKERFSLILESASTNQTSMYLCASSFLQGLAEAFFGQGTRLTVV.

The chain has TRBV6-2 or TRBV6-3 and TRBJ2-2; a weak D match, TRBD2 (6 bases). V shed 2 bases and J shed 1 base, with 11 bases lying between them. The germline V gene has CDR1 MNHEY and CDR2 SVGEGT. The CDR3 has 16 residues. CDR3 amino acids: CASSYPLALNTGELFF. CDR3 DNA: TGTGCCAGCAGTTACCCCCTAGCGCTGAACACCGGGGAGCTGTTTTTT.

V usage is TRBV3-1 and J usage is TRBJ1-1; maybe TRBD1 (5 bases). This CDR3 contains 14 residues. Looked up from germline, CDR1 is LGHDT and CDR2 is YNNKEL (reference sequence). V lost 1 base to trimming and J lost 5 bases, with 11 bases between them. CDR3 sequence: CASSQVRGGTEAFF. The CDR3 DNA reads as TGTGCCAGCAGCCAAGTACGTGGGGGGACTGAAGCTTTCTTT.

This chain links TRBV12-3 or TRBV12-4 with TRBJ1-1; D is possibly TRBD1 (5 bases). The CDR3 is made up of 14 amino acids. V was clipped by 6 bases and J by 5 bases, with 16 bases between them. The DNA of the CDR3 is TGTGCCAGCAGCCACCTATTTAGGGGTACTGAAGCTTTCTTT. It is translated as CASSHLFRGTEAFF.

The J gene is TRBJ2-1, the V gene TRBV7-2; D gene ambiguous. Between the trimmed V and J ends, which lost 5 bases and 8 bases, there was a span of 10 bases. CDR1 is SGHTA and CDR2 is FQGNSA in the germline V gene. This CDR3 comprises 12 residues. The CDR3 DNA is TGTGCCAGCAGCCGCTTTATGGATGAGCAGTTCTTC. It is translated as CASSRFMDEQFF.

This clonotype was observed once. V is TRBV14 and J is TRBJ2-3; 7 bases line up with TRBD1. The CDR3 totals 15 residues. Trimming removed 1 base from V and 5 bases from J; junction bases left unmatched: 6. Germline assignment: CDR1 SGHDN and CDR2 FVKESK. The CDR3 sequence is CASSQVRGSGDTQYF. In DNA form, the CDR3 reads TGTGCCAGCAGCCAAGTCAGGGGGAGTGGAGATACGCAGTATTTT.

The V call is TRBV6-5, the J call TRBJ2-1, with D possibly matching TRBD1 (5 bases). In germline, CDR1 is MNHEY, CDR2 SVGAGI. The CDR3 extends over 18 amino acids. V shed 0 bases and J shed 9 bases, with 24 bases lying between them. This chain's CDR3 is CASSYSRGSGLGLGEQFF. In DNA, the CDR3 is TGTGCCAGCAGTTACTCAAGAGGATCAGGGCTAGGGCTAGGTGAGCAGTTCTTC.

The chain's CDR3 is CSASLASGLGTQYF. Written as DNA, the CDR3 is TGCAGTGCTAGCTTGGCTAGCGGGCTAGGGACCCAGTACTTC. The rearrangement joins TRBV20-1 to TRBJ2-5; 8 positions match TRBD2. CDR3 length equals 14 residues. Germline CDR1 reads DFQATT; CDR2 reads SNEGSKA (reference sequence). The junction had 10 bases not matched to a gene; V was cut back by 3 bases and J by 7 bases.

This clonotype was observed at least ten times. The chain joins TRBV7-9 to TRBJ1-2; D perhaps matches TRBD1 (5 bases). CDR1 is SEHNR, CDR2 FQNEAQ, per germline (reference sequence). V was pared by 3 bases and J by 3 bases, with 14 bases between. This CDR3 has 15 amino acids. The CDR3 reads CASSFQDTNYYGYTF. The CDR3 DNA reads TGTGCCAGCAGCTTTCAGGACACGAACTACTATGGCTACACCTTC. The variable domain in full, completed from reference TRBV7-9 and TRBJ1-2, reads DTGVSQNPRHKITKRGQNVTFRCDPISEHNRLYWYRQTLGQGPEFLTYFQNEAQLEKSRLLSDRFSAERPKGSFSTLEIQRTEQGDSAMYLCASSFQDTNYYGYTFGSGTRLTVV.

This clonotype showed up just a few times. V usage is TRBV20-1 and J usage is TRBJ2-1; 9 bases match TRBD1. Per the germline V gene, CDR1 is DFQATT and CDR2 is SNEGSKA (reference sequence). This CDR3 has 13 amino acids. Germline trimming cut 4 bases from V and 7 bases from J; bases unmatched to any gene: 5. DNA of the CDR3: TGCAGTGCTACAGGGACAGGGTTGAATGAGCAGTTCTTC. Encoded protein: CSATGTGLNEQFF.

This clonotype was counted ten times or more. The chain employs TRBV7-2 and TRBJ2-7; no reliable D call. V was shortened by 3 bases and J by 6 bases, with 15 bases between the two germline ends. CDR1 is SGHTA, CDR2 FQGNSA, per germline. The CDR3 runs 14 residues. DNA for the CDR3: TGTGCCAGCAGCTTTCCCACCATAATCTCCGAGCAGTACTTC. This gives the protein CASSFPTIISEQYF.

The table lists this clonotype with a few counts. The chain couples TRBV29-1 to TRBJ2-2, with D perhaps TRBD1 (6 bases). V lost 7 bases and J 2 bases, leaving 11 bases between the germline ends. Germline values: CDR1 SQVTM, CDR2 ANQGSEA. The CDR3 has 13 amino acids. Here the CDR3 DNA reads TGCAGCGCCGTGGACAGCAACACCGGGGAGCTGTTTTTT. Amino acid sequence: CSAVDSNTGELFF.

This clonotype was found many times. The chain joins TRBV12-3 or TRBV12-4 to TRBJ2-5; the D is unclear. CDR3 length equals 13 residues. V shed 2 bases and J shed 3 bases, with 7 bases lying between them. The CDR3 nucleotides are TGTGCCAGCAGTTTAACCGGCGAAGAGACCCAGTACTTC. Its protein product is CASSLTGEETQYF.

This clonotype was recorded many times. In DNA, the CDR3 is TGTGCCAGCAGTTACTCGTGGAGTGTGAACACTGAAGCTTTCTTT. Its protein product is CASSYSWSVNTEAFF. The chain couples TRBV6-2 or TRBV6-3 to TRBJ1-1; no reliable D call. Trimming shortened V by 0 bases and J by 0 bases, and 8 bases separated the two germline ends. The CDR3 extends over 15 amino acids. CDR1 and CDR2 (germline): MNHEY, SVGEGT.

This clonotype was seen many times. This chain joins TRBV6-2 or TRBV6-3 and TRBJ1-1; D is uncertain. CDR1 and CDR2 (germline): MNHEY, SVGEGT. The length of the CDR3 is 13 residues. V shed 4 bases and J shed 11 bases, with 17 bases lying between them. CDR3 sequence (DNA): TGTGCCAGCAGTTCCTCCACTCGGCGGGCGGCTTTCTTT. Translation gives CASSSSTRRAAFF.

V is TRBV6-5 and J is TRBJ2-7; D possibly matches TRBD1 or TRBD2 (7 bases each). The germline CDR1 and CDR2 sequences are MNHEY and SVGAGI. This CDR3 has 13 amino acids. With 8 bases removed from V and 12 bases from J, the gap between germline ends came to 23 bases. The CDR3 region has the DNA TGTGCCAGCTCCCAGGGGAGGGGGCATAGGACGTACTTC. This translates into CASSQGRGHRTYF.

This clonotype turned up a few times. Written as DNA, the CDR3 is TGTGCCAGCTGTGTAGCGGGATCGATCTATGAGCAGTTCTTC. Translated: CASCVAGSIYEQFF. The genes are TRBV6-2 or TRBV6-3 and TRBJ2-1; 8 positions match TRBD2. Trimming removed 8 bases from V and 8 bases from J; junction bases left unmatched: 11. The V gene's germline CDR1 is MNHEY and CDR2 SVGEGT. CDR3 length: 14 residues.

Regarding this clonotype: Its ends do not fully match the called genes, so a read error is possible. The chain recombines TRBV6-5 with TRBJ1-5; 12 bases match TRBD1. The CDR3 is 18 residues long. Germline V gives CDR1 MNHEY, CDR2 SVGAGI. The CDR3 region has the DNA TGTACCAGCAGCCAGAATAAACCGGGACAGGGGGCCGGGCAGCCCCAGCATTTT. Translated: CTSSQNKPGQGAGQPQHF.

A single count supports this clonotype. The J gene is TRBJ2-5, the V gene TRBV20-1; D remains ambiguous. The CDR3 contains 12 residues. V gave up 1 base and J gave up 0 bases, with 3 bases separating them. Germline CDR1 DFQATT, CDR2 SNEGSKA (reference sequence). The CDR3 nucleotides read TGCAGTGCTAGAGGAAACCAAGAGACCCAGTACTTC. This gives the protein CSARGNQETQYF.

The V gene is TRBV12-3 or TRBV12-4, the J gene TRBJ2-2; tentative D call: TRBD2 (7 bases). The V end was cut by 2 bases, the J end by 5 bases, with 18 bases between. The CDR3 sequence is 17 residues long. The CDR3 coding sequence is TGTGCCAGCAGTTTAAAGATTTGGGGGGGGCTTACCGGGGAGCTGTTTTTT. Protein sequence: CASSLKIWGGLTGELFF.